Listed below are T cell receptor beta chains from one sample, sequenced in a study of T cell clones after liver transplantation. Some clones are missing from TCRdb's copy, which holds only in-frame ones; the method was immunoSEQ multiplex PCR. The sample includes 90,000 to 120,000 clones, around four fifths seen only once; the top ten take 0.99%. The sample in question was CD4+ T cells from blood, obtained before liver transplant. Source of these receptors: a human donor who received a liver transplant. The CDR3 runs from the conserved cysteine through the conserved F or W. Fields, in order: J gene, clone size, D gene, V gene, CDR3 protein, CDR3 DNA. D genes are given only for firm matches. Rows give clone size only sometimes, using once, few, many, or a class for an expanded clone.

>TRBJ2-1|NA|TRBD2|TRBV2
CASGLAGLNEQFF
TGTGCCAGCGGGCTAGCGGGACTCAATGAGCAGTTCTTC
>TRBJ2-7|NA|NA|TRBV5-8
CASSLEGFSFGQYF
TGTGCCAGCAGCTTGGAGGGGTTTAGCTTTGGGCAGTACTTC
>TRBJ2-1|NA|TRBD2|TRBV7-9
CASSLRTSGGGRNEQFF
TGTGCCAGCAGCCTCCGGACTAGCGGGGGAGGTCGGAATGAGCAGTTCTTC
>TRBJ2-1|NA|NA|TRBV7-7
CASSFSSGTSTEQFF
TGTGCCAGCAGCTTCTCCAGCGGGACATCCACTGAGCAGTTCTTC
>TRBJ1-2|NA|NA|TRBV6-1
CASSRTANYGYTF
TGTGCCAGCAGTCGGACAGCAAACTATGGCTACACCTTC
>TRBJ2-7|NA|NA|TRBV6-5
CASSYSWERYEQYF
TGTGCCAGCAGTTACTCATGGGAGAGGTACGAGCAGTACTTC
>TRBJ1-1|NA|NA|TRBV5-1
CASGRGAGTEAFF
TGCGCCAGCGGGAGGGGAGCGGGCACTGAAGCTTTCTTT
>TRBJ1-1|NA|NA|TRBV19
CASNTGRNTEAFF
TGTGCCAGTAACACGGGACGAAACACTGAAGCTTTCTTT
>TRBJ1-1|NA|TRBD1|TRBV18
CASSSTGTNTEAFF
TGTGCCAGCTCATCGACAGGGACGAACACTGAAGCTTTCTTT
>TRBJ2-2|NA|NA|TRBV9
CASSPRGPGELFF
TGTGCCAGCAGCCCCCGGGGTCCCGGGGAGCTGTTTTTT
>TRBJ2-7|NA|TRBD1|TRBV15
CATSKDRGSYEQYF
TGTGCCACCAGCAAAGACAGGGGTTCCTACGAGCAGTACTTC
>TRBJ1-1|NA|NA|TRBV11-1
CASSSELAGRGTEAFF
TGTGCCAGCAGCTCGGAGTTGGCCGGCCGGGGCACTGAAGCTTTCTTT
>TRBJ1-4|NA|TRBD1|TRBV9
CASSVSGQGAELFF
TGTGCCAGCAGCGTGTCGGGACAGGGGGCAGAACTGTTTTTT
>TRBJ2-1|NA|NA|TRBV9
CASSPGTIYSYNEQFF
TGTGCCAGCAGCCCTGGGACAATATACTCCTACAATGAGCAGTTCTTC
>TRBJ2-7|NA|TRBD2|TRBV10-1
CASSAGTSGSDEQYF
TGCGCCAGCAGTGCGGGGACTAGCGGGAGCGACGAGCAGTACTTC
>TRBJ1-4|once|NA|TRBV15
CATSPYPVEKLFF
TGTGCCACCAGCCCCTATCCGGTCGAAAAACTGTTTTTT
>TRBJ2-3|NA|NA|TRBV7-2
CASSTRLALVPDTQYF
TGTGCCAGCAGCACCCGGCTAGCACTCGTTCCAGATACGCAGTATTTT
>TRBJ1-2|NA|NA|TRBV28
CASSPRSFGYTF
TGTGCCAGCAGCCCACGTTCTTTTGGCTACACCTTC
>TRBJ2-7|NA|NA|TRBV5-1
CASSLVTGEGYEQYF
TGCGCCAGCAGCTTGGTGACAGGGGAGGGCTACGAGCAGTACTTC
>TRBJ2-3|NA|NA|TRBV4-1
CASSQGPGDTQYF
TGCGCCAGCAGCCAAGGGCCGGGGGATACGCAGTATTTT
>TRBJ2-2|NA|TRBD2|TRBV7-3
CASSFSGGGNTGELFF
TGTGCCAGCAGCTTCTCGGGAGGCGGGAACACCGGGGAGCTGTTTTTT
>TRBJ1-1|NA|NA|TRBV4-3
CASSQDHRMNTEAFF
TGCGCCAGCAGCCAAGATCATAGAATGAACACTGAAGCTTTCTTT
>TRBJ2-5|NA|TRBD1|TRBV15
CATSSNRGLLPQYF
TGTGCCACCAGCAGTAACAGGGGGCTTTTGCCCCAGTACTTC
>TRBJ2-3|NA|NA|TRBV11-2
CASSFPGYTSTDTQYF
TGTGCCAGCAGCTTCCCGGGGTACACTAGCACAGATACGCAGTATTTT
>TRBJ2-7|NA|TRBD2|TRBV5-1
CASSLGLEAEQYF
TGCGCCAGCAGCCTCGGACTAGAGGCCGAGCAGTACTTC
>TRBJ1-4|few|NA|TRBV28
CASSLSQSGGGEKLFF
TGTGCCAGCAGTTTATCACAGAGCGGTGGGGGGGAAAAACTGTTTTTT
>TRBJ2-2|NA|TRBD2|TRBV6-4
CASTRSGLAGGTGELFF
TGTGCCAGCACCCGAAGCGGACTAGCGGGGGGTACCGGGGAGCTGTTTTTT
>TRBJ1-2|NA|NA|TRBV5-1
CASSVQGFDGYTF
TGCGCCAGCAGCGTACAGGGATTCGATGGCTACACCTTC
>TRBJ2-1|NA|NA|TRBV2
CASSLTPDRRNEQFF
TGTGCCAGCAGCCTAACACCCGATCGCCGGAATGAGCAGTTCTTC
>TRBJ1-2|NA|NA|TRBV19
CASSTSGGYTNYGYTF
TGTGCCAGTAGTACCTCTGGGGGATACACTAACTATGGCTACACCTTC
>TRBJ2-3|NA|NA|TRBV5-1
CASSSGQILSSTDTQYF
TGCGCCAGCAGCTCAGGACAGATATTGTCTAGCACAGATACGCAGTATTTT
>TRBJ2-3|NA|NA|TRBV28
CASSTTGNTQYF
TGTGCCAGCAGCACTACAGGAAATACGCAGTATTTT
>TRBJ1-2|few|TRBD1|TRBV30
CAWSRDRPYGYTF
TGTGCCTGGAGCCGGGACAGGCCCTATGGCTACACCTTC
>TRBJ2-7|NA|NA|TRBV5-4
CASSSRVNYEQYF
TGTGCCAGCAGCTCAAGGGTAAACTACGAGCAGTACTTC
>TRBJ1-1|NA|TRBD1|TRBV19
CASSPRTGGLNTEAFF
TGTGCCAGTAGTCCGCGGACAGGGGGCTTAAACACTGAAGCTTTCTTT
>TRBJ2-7|NA|NA|TRBV14
CASSQKKGSEQYF
TGTGCCAGCAGCCAAAAGAAGGGCAGTGAGCAGTACTTC
>TRBJ2-1|few|TRBD2|TRBV7-2
CASSAQGGSYNEQFF
TGTGCCAGCAGCGCCCAGGGAGGGTCCTACAATGAGCAGTTCTTC
>TRBJ2-3|NA|NA|TRBV9
CASSIIPGADTQYF
TGTGCCAGCAGCATAATCCCGGGAGCAGATACGCAGTATTTT
>TRBJ2-7|NA|NA|TRBV19
CASSIGAGRFIEQYF
TGTGCCAGTAGTATTGGCGCGGGGCGCTTTATTGAGCAGTACTTC
>TRBJ2-7|NA|NA|TRBV6-1
CASSSQGYEQYF
TGTGCCAGCAGTTCACAGGGTTACGAGCAGTACTTC
>TRBJ1-2|once|NA|TRBV5-1
CASSLGQETPYGYTF
TGCGCCAGCAGCTTGGGGCAGGAGACCCCCTATGGCTACACCTTC
>TRBJ1-5|NA|NA|TRBV6-1
CASSGTVLSGPQHF
TGTGCCAGCAGTGGGACAGTTCTCTCTGGGCCCCAGCATTTT
>TRBJ1-1|few|NA|TRBV28
CASRGRPEAFF
TGTGCCAGCAGGGGGCGGCCTGAAGCTTTCTTT
>TRBJ1-1|NA|TRBD1|TRBV7-2
CASSLVQGMKAEAFF
TGTGCCAGCAGCTTAGTACAGGGGATGAAGGCTGAAGCTTTCTTT
>TRBJ1-2|NA|NA|TRBV5-4
CASSLGVGYTF
TGTGCCAGCAGCTTGGGTGTTGGCTACACCTTC
>TRBJ2-1|NA|NA|TRBV2
CASSGWGEQFF
TGTGCCAGCAGCGGATGGGGGGAGCAGTTCTTC
>TRBJ1-5|NA|NA|TRBV18
CASSPSVQNQPQHF
TGTGCCAGCTCACCATCAGTACAGAATCAGCCCCAGCATTTT
>TRBJ2-7|NA|TRBD2|TRBV4-3
CASSQDLGGGTSYEQYF
TGCGCCAGCAGCCAAGATCTCGGGGGGGGAACTTCCTACGAGCAGTACTTC
>TRBJ2-7|NA|NA|TRBV6-1
CASTGANEQYF
TGTGCCAGCACAGGGGCAAACGAGCAGTACTTC
>TRBJ2-1|NA|TRBD2|TRBV27
CASSSGTSGRVSEQFF
TGTGCCAGCAGTTCTGGGACTAGCGGGAGGGTTTCTGAGCAGTTCTTC
>TRBJ1-5|NA|TRBD1|TRBV5-1
CASSLDGQGGNQPQHF
TGCGCCAGCAGCTTGGACGGACAGGGGGGCAATCAGCCCCAGCATTTT